This T cell receptor (beta chain) was profiled in a study of T cells expressing NK-cell markers. Study-level information: The TCR beta repertoires were obtained from sorted CD3+CD56+NKG2C+, CD3+CD56+NKG2C- and CD3+CD56-NKG2C+ T cells. Just one sequenced donor of eight was HCMV-seronegative, while seven were seropositive.

This CDR3 has 15 residues. Germline CDR1 and CDR2: SGHTA and FQGNSA. General study findings and limits: Six donors had dominant NKG2C+ clonotypes that comprised roughly 1.0-7.5% of their CD8+ T cells.

About this clonotype: Its antigen remains unknown.

Generation of TCR beta cDNA was performed by 5'RACE template switching incorporating UMIs. TCRdb reprocessed the 5' RACE reads and keeps a single row for each CDR3 protein, giving no DNA. The sample includes around 380,000 distinct CDR3 sequences. The gene calls are TRBV7-2 and TRBJ2-3. The sample taken for sequencing was blood T cells: a sorted CD56 or NKG2C T cell subset, CD4+ or CD8+ T cells, or bulk PBMC T cells (not recorded which). The sequence came from a woman aged 50 to 65 in good health. The CDR3 sequence is CASRPAIGRTDTQYF. Combining the CDR3 with reference TRBV7-2 and TRBJ2-3 gives the whole variable domain GAGVSQSPSNKVTEKGKDVELRCDPISGHTALYWYRQSLGQGLEFLIYFQGNSAPDKSGLPSDRFSAERTGGSVSTLTIQRTQQEDSAVYLCASRPAIGRTDTQYFGPGTRLTVL.